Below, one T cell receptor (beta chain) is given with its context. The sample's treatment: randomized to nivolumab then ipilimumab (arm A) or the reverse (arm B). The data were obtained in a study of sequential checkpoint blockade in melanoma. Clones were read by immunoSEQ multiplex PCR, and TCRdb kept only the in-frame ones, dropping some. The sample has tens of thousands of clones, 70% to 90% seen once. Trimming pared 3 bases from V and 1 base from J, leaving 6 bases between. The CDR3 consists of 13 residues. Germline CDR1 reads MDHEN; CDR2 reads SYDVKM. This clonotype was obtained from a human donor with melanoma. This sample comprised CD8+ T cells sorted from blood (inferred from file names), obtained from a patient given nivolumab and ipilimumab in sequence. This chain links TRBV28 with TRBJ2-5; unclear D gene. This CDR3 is CASSFNSQETQYF. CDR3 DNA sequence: TGTGCCAGCAGTTTCAACAGCCAAGAGACCCAGTACTTC.